These T cell receptor beta chains were read from a single sample in a study of shared clonotypes between healthy human individuals. Sequenced by immunoSEQ multiplex PCR; TCRdb stores in-frame clones only, minus some. In the table there are 98,000 or so clones, about 71% of which are singletons. Sequences were obtained from memory CD8+ T cells sorted from blood. The receptors come from a woman in her twenties or thirties in good health. Each CDR3 is given with its conserved first and last residue. The D gene is left open where the match is weak. Clone size is shown for a subset of rows, as once, few, many or a class of expanded clone.

v_call,cdr3_length,clone_size,d_call,j_call,cdr3_aa,cdr3_nt
TRBV28,12,-,-,TRBJ2-7,CASSTLAFEQYF,TGTGCCAGCAGCACTCTAGCGTTCGAGCAGTACTTC
TRBV25-1,15,many,-,TRBJ2-7,CASSGGEDSSYEQYF,TGTGCCAGCAGTGGAGGGGAGGATTCCTCCTACGAGCAGTACTTC
TRBV6-6,15,-,-,TRBJ2-1,CASSYSEVPWHEQFF,TGTGCCAGCAGTTACTCTGAAGTTCCTTGGCATGAGCAGTTCTTC
TRBV11-2,17,few,TRBD2,TRBJ2-1,CASSLLGLALKYNEQFF,TGTGCCAGCAGCTTATTGGGACTAGCGCTAAAGTACAATGAGCAGTTCTTC
TRBV6-4,15,-,TRBD2,TRBJ2-3,CASSGGTSMADTQYF,TGTGCCAGCAGTGGTGGGACTAGCATGGCAGATACGCAGTATTTT
TRBV27,17,-,TRBD2,TRBJ2-7,CASSPLRLAGVLYEQYF,TGTGCCAGCAGTCCTTTGAGACTAGCGGGAGTTTTGTACGAGCAGTACTTC
TRBV28,16,-,-,TRBJ1-2,CASSPRGGPTSYGYTF,TGTGCCAGCAGTCCCCGGGGGGGTCCCACTAGCTATGGCTACACCTTC
TRBV5-6,16,-,TRBD2,TRBJ2-1,CASRGGSILFRNEQFF,TGTGCCAGCAGGGGAGGGTCCATTCTCTTTAGGAATGAGCAGTTCTTC
TRBV25-1,14,-,TRBD2,TRBJ2-7,CASRGTSGTYEQYF,TGTGCCAGCAGAGGGACTAGCGGGACCTACGAGCAGTACTTC
TRBV6-1,15,-,-,TRBJ2-7,CASSERSAGSYEQYF,TGTGCCAGCAGTGAAAGGTCGGCGGGGTCTTACGAGCAGTACTTC
TRBV28,11,few,-,TRBJ2-7,CASIGGYEQYF,TGTGCCAGCATTGGGGGGTACGAGCAGTACTTC
TRBV5-1,15,-,TRBD1,TRBJ2-5,CASSLAQTGYETQYF,TGCGCCAGCAGCTTGGCACAGACAGGGTACGAGACCCAGTACTTC
TRBV6-4,14,-,-,TRBJ1-5,CASSEGQGNQPQHF,TGTGCCAGCAGTGAGGGGCAGGGAAATCAGCCCCAGCATTTT
TRBV28,13,-,-,TRBJ1-2,CASSRGRVYGYTF,TGTGCCAGCAGCCGGGGGCGCGTCTATGGCTACACCTTC
TRBV16,17,-,TRBD1,TRBJ2-2,CASTPMWTGGNTGELFF,TGTGCCAGCACCCCAATGTGGACAGGGGGTAACACCGGGGAGCTGTTTTTT
TRBV5-1,12,-,-,TRBJ2-2,CASSLAYGSLFF,TGCGCCAGCAGCTTGGCGTACGGGAGCCTGTTTTTT
TRBV5-4,13,medium-sized,-,TRBJ2-7,CASSFYPNPEQYF,TGTGCCAGCAGCTTCTACCCCAACCCGGAGCAGTACTTC
TRBV28,15,once,TRBD2,TRBJ2-7,CASSPLRGGANEQYF,TGTGCCAGCAGTCCGCTGCGGGGGGGCGCGAACGAGCAGTACTTC
TRBV6-4,15,-,-,TRBJ2-1,CASSDSRQDYNEQFF,TGTGCCAGCAGTGACTCGAGGCAGGACTACAATGAGCAGTTCTTC
TRBV19,15,-,-,TRBJ1-3,CASSGAAYIGNTIYF,TGTGCCAGTAGTGGGGCGGCATACATCGGAAACACCATATATTTT
TRBV28,14,-,TRBD1,TRBJ1-5,CAASGTGAVQPQHF,TGTGCCGCGTCCGGGACAGGAGCGGTACAGCCCCAGCATTTT
TRBV14,12,-,-,TRBJ1-2,CASSPTYYGYTF,TGTGCCAGCAGCCCCACCTATTATGGCTACACCTTC
TRBV5-1,19,-,-,TRBJ2-1,CASSLFLGRLFGSYNEQFF,TGCGCCAGCAGCTTGTTCCTGGGAAGGCTCTTCGGCTCCTACAATGAGCAGTTCTTC
TRBV2,15,-,TRBD2,TRBJ2-1,CASSTGTSVVDEQFF,TGTGCCAGCAGTACCGGGACTAGTGTTGTTGATGAGCAGTTCTTC
TRBV28,15,-,-,TRBJ2-7,CASTAGIKAAYEQYF,TGTGCCAGTACAGCAGGGATCAAGGCCGCCTACGAGCAGTACTTC
TRBV5-6,15,many,-,TRBJ2-3,CASSQNYRGTDTQYF,TGTGCCAGCAGCCAAAACTATAGGGGCACAGATACGCAGTATTTT